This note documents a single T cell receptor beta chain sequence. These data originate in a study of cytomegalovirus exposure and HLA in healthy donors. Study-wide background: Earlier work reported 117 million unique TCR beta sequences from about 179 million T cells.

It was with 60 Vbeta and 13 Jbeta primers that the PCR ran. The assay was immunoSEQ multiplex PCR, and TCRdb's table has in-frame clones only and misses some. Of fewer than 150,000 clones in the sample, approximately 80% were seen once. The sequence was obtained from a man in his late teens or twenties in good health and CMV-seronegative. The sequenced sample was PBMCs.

The CDR3 bases are TGTGCCAGCAACCTCGGGGGCTCCTACAATGAGCAGTTCTTC. Its translation is CASNLGGSYNEQFF. The gene calls are TRBV19 and TRBJ2-1; TRBD2 might be the D (6 bases). The CDR3 is made up of 14 amino acids. Trimming removed 9 bases at V and 0 bases at J, with 12 bases between. The germline V gene encodes CDR1 LNHDA and CDR2 SQIVND (reference sequence). Supplemented by reference TRBV19 and TRBJ2-1, the full variable domain reads DGGITQSPKYLFRKEGQNVTLSCEQNLNHDAMYWYRQDPGQGLRLIYYSQIVNDFQKGDIAEGYSVSREKKESFPLTVTSAQKNPTAFYLCASNLGGSYNEQFFGPGTRLTVL.